The 5 T cell receptor beta chains given below trace back to one sample, sequenced in a study of T cells after yellow fever vaccination. TCRdb re-analysed the 5' RACE reads in MiXCR, keeping a single row per CDR3 protein. The top ten clones hold around 16% of a sample with 400,000 or so distinct CDR3 sequences, about 6.2% of them seen once. The source material was PBMCs, sampled 5 days after the yellow fever booster vaccination. These receptors were collected from a man under 40 who received the YFV17D yellow fever vaccine.

The V gene is TRBV20-1, the J gene TRBJ2-1; D not resolved. The CDR3 consists of 11 residues. V shed 4 bases and J shed 4 bases, with 5 bases lying between them. Germline V gene lookup returns CDR1 DFQATT and CDR2 SNEGSKA (reference sequence). CDR3 amino acids: CSANKYNEQFF. In DNA form, the CDR3 reads TGCAGTGCTAACAAATACAATGAGCAGTTCTTC.

This chain connects TRBV30 to TRBJ1-6; TRBD1 might be the D (5 bases). Trimming left V 1 base short and J 5 bases short, with 6 bases between. Germline-derived CDR1 and CDR2 are GTSNPN and SVGIG (reference sequence). The CDR3 sequence is 13 residues long. DNA of the CDR3: TGTGCCTGGAGTGAGACAGATAATTCACCCCTCCACTTT. As protein: CAWSETDNSPLHF.

Notes on this clonotype: The junction departs from germline at one end; a sequencing error may be responsible. The J gene is TRBJ2-5, the V gene TRBV7-8; 8 nucleotides align to TRBD1. CDR1 is SGHVS and CDR2 is FQNEAQ in the germline V gene. The CDR3 is made up of 15 amino acids. The CDR3 is CASRLGSGGRETQYF. In DNA, the CDR3 is TGTGCCAGCAGATTAGGGTCAGGGGGCAGGGAGACCCAGTACTTC.

The rearrangement uses TRBV28 and TRBJ2-7; D not certain. CDR1 MDHEN and CDR2 SYDVKM come from the germline V gene. There are 14 residues in the CDR3. V was trimmed by 5 bases and J by 0 bases, leaving 11 bases between them. CDR3 nucleotide sequence: TGTGCCAGCAGTCTAGGAGTTTTCTCCTACGAGCAGTACTTC. Translating it yields CASSLGVFSYEQYF.

The chain employs TRBV7-2 and TRBJ2-7, with no clear D. Germline CDR1 is SGHTA and CDR2 is FQGNSA. This CDR3 comprises 16 residues. The V gene lost 0 bases and the J gene lost 0 bases, with 12 bases spanning the gap. This chain's CDR3 is CASSLAGGISSYEQYF. The CDR3 DNA follows: TGTGCCAGCAGCTTAGCAGGTGGGATCAGCTCCTACGAGCAGTACTTC.